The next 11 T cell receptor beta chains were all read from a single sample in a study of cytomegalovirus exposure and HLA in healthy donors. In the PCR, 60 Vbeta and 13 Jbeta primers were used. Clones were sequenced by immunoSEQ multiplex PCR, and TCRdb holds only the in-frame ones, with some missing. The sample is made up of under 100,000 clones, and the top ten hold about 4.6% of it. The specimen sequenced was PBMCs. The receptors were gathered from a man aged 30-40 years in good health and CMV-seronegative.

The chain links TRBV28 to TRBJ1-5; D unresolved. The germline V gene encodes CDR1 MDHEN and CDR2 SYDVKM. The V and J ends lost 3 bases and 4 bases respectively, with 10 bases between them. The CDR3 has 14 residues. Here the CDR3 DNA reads TGTGCCAGCAGTTTGCCCCTCGGGAATCAGCCCCAGCATTTT. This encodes CASSLPLGNQPQHF.

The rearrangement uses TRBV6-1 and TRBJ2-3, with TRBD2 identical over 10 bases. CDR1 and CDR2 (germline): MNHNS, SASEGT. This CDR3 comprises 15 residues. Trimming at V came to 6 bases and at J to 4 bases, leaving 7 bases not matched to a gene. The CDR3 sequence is CASSLSSGGADTQYF. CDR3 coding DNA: TGTGCCAGCAGCCTCTCTAGCGGGGGAGCAGATACGCAGTATTTT.

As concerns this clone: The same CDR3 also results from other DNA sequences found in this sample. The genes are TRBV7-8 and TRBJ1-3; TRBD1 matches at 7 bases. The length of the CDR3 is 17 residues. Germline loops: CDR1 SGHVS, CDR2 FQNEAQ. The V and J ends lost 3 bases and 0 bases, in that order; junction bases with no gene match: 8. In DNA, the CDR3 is TGTGCCAGCAGCTTCCGGGACAGCCTAACCTCTGGAAACACCATATATTTT. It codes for CASSFRDSLTSGNTIYF. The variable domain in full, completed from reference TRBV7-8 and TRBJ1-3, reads GAGVSQSPRYKVAKRGQDVALRCDPISGHVSLFWYQQALGQGPEFLTYFQNEAQLDKSGLPSDRFFAERPEGSVSTLKIQRTQQEDSAVYLCASSFRDSLTSGNTIYFGEGSWLTVV.

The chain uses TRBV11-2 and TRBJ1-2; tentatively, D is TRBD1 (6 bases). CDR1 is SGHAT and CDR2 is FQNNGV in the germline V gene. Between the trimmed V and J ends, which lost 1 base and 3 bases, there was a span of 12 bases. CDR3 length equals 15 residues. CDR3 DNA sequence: TGTGCCAGCAGCTTAGGGACAGCAGATTACTATGGCTACACCTTC. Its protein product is CASSLGTADYYGYTF.

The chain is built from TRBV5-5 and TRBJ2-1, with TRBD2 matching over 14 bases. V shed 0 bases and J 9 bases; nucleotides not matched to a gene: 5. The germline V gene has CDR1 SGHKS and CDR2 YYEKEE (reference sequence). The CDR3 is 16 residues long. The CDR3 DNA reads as TGTGCCAGCAGCTTGGTGGGACTAGCGGGAGCTGCTGAGCAGTTCTTC. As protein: CASSLVGLAGAAEQFF.

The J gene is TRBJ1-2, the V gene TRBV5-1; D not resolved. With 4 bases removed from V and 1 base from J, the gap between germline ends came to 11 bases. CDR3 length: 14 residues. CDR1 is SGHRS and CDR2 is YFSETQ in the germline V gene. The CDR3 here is CASSPTTLNYGYTF. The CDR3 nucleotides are TGCGCCAGCAGCCCGACGACACTTAACTATGGCTACACCTTC.

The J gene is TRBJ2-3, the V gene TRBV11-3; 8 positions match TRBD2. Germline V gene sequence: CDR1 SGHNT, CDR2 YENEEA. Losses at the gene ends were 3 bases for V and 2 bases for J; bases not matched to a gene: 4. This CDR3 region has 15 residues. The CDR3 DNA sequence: TGTGCCAGCAGCTTCGGAGCGGGAGTCACAGATACGCAGTATTTT. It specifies CASSFGAGVTDTQYF. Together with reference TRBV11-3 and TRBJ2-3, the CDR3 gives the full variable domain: EAGVVQSPRYKIIEKKQPVAFWCNPISGHNTLYWYLQNLGQGPELLIRYENEEAVDDSQLPKDRFSAERLKGVDSTLKIQPAELGDSAVYLCASSFGAGVTDTQYFGPGTRLTVL.

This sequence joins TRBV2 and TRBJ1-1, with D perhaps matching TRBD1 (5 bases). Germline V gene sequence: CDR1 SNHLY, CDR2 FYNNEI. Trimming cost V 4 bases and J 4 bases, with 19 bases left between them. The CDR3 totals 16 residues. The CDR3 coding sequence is TGTGCCAGCAGTGGACCCGTGGGGCTAGAAAGCACTGAAGCTTTCTTT. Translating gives CASSGPVGLESTEAFF.

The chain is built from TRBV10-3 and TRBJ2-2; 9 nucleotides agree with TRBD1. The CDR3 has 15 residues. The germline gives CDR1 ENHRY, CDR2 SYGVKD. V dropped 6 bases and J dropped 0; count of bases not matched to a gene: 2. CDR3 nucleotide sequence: TGTGCCATCAGGGGACAGGGCCCGAACACCGGGGAGCTGTTTTTT. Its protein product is CAIRGQGPNTGELFF.

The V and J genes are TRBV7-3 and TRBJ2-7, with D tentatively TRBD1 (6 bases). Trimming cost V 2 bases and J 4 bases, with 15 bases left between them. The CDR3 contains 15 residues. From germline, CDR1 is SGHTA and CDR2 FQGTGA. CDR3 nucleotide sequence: TGTGCCAGCAGCTTAGGGCAGACAGGAGCATACGAGCAGTACTTC. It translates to CASSLGQTGAYEQYF.

The CDR3 sequence is CASSRGDSNYGYTF. As DNA, the CDR3 is TGCGCCAGCAGCCGAGGAGACAGTAACTATGGCTACACCTTC. The chain carries TRBV4-1 and TRBJ1-2; D is possibly TRBD1 (5 bases). CDR3 size: 14 residues. Trimming removed 4 bases at V and 1 base at J, with 10 bases between. The germline gives CDR1 MGHRA, CDR2 YSYEKL.